This TCR beta chain was identified in a study of T cell responses to AZD1222 COVID-19 vaccine. The CDR3 runs to 16 residues. Germline lookup yields CDR1 MNHEY and CDR2 SVGAGI. V gave up 2 bases and J gave up 7 bases; unmatched junction bases: 9. Only in-frame clones appear in the TCRdb table, and some are missing; sequencing was by immunoSEQ multiplex PCR. The sample includes around 140,000 clones, 90% of them seen just once. This clone was seen more than once but under ten times. The antigen remains undetermined. General study points: No day 14 peak samples; only post-peak repertoires were characterized. Spike-wide coverage was observed for vaccine-associated CD4 TCRs, with dominant responses at 160-218 and 743-854. It should be noted that donors were predominantly white British and more often female, and clonal diversity was possibly underestimated. Seropositive status at baseline applied to only five to seven AZD1222 recipients.

The TCR originated in an adult in good health. Source: peripheral blood, taken on day 0 of AZD1222 vaccination. The chain joins TRBV6-5 to TRBJ1-4; 8 bases agree with TRBD1. DNA for the CDR3: TGTGCCAGCAGTTACCTAGACAGGGGAGGGGGTGAAAAACTGTTTTTT. This gives the protein CASSYLDRGGGEKLFF.